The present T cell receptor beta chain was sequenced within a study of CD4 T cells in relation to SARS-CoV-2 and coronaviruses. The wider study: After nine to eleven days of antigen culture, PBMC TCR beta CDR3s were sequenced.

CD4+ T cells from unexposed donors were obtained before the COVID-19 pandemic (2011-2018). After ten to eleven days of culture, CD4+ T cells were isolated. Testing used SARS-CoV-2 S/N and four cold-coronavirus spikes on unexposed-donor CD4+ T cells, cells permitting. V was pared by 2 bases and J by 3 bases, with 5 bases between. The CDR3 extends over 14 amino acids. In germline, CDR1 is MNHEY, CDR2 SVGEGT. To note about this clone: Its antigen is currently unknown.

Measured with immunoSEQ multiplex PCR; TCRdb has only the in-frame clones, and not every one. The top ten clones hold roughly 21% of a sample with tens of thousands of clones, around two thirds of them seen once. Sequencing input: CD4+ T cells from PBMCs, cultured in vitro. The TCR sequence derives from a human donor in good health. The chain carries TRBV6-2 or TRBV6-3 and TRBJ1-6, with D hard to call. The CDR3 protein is CASSYKVYNSPLHF. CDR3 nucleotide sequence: TGTGCCAGCAGTTACAAGGTCTATAATTCACCCCTCCACTTT.